This record concerns one T cell receptor beta chain sequence. Compared with germline, one end of the junction differs, possibly owing to a read error. The sample is drawn from a study of blood T cell repertoires in COVID-19. Across the study: Some COVID-19 samples were acute and others convalescent; all came from the United States, Italy and Spain. From T cells, B-cell-depleted T cells, or PBMCs came the material, which was cDNA or gDNA.

The germline gives CDR1 LNHNV, CDR2 YYDKDF (reference sequence). The CDR3 sequence is 14 residues long. The authors' processing: Estimation of nucleated cell counts was performed using reference gene primer amplification. Measured with immunoSEQ multiplex PCR; TCRdb has only the in-frame clones, and not every one. That table is the source of V, J and clone size, and D and trimming were worked out from the DNA. The table records roughly 320,000 clones, 75% to 85% of them present only once. This TCR derives from a human donor in a cohort sampled during active COVID-19. The rearrangement joins TRBV15 to TRBJ1-2; 9 positions agree with TRBD1. Sample: peripheral blood. The CDR3: CATSRDRGVYGYTF. The DNA of the CDR3 is TGTGCCACCAGCCGAGACAGGGGGGTTTATGGCTACACCTTC.